This TCR beta chain was documented in a study of Ad26.COV2.S vaccination and SARS-CoV-2 variants. This CDR3 spans 14 amino acids. CDR1 and CDR2 from the germline V gene are KGHSH and LQKENI. The J segment lost 2 bases and the V segment lost 3 bases, leaving 3 bases of the junction unmatched. Treatment defined: about 20 received Ad26.COV2.S at low or high dose, single or two shots; several received placebo; per-sample allocation not given. Repertoires come from day 63 after the first vaccine or placebo injection. General study points: The study found higher spike-specific TCR breadth in vaccine than placebo recipients.

Concerning this clone: The antigen is unknown.

Assay used: immunoSEQ multiplex PCR; TCRdb lists only in-frame clones, some missing. Among over 400,000 clones, roughly 89% were seen once, and the ten largest hold about 2.4%. The receptor's source is a person aged 18-65 years who received the Ad26.COV2.S COVID-19 vaccine or a placebo. The chain has TRBV18 and TRBJ1-2; 7 bases line up with TRBD1. Source: peripheral blood, taken in a trial of Ad26.COV2.S vaccine versus placebo. The DNA of the CDR3 is TGTGCCAGCTCACCGAGGGGGCGAAACTATGGCTACACCTTC. Encoded protein: CASSPRGRNYGYTF.